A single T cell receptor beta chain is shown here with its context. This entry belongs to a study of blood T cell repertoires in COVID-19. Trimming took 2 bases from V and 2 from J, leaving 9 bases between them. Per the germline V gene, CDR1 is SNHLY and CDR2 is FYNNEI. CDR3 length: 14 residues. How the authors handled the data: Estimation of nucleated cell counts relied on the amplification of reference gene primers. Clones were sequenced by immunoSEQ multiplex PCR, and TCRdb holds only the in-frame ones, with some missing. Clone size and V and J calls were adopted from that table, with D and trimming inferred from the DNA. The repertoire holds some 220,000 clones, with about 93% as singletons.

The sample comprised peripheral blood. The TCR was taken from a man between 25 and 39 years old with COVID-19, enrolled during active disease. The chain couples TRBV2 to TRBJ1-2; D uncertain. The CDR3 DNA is TGTGCCAGCAGTGAACGGCAGGTGAACTATGGCTACACCTTC. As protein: CASSERQVNYGYTF.